This entry lists 4 T cell receptor beta chains sequenced from one sample in a study of CD8 T cells in Susac syndrome. With random hexamers, reverse transcription was performed on about 0.45 to 1 ug of RNA. TCRdb ran MiXCR on the immunoSEQ multiplex PCR reads and lists one entry per CDR3 protein. The sample lists approximately 200,000 distinct CDR3 sequences, approximately 95% occurring once. Sequences were obtained from CD4+ T cells from PBMCs. These receptor sequences come from a human donor with multiple sclerosis.

This clonotype came up once. The chain carries TRBV27 and TRBJ1-6, with a tentative D call TRBD1 (5 bases). The germline V gene has CDR1 MNHEY and CDR2 SMNVEV (reference sequence). CDR3 length: 14 residues. With 5 bases removed from V and 7 bases from J, the gap between germline ends came to 12 bases. CDR3 sequence (DNA): TGTGCCAGCAGTCCTTGGGACTGGAATTCACCCCTCCACTTT. This codes for CASSPWDWNSPLHF.

This clonotype was recorded once. V and J are TRBV5-6 and TRBJ2-5; TRBD2 matches 9 bases. The CDR3 is 15 residues long. V was clipped by 1 base and J by 1 base; unmatched bases: 2. The germline gives CDR1 SGHDT, CDR2 YYEEEE. Written as DNA, the CDR3 is TGTGCCAGCAGCTTGCGGACTAGCGCCCAAGAGACCCAGTACTTC. Its protein product is CASSLRTSAQETQYF.

This clonotype was detected only once. This sequence joins TRBV29-1 and TRBJ2-1; 9 positions agree with TRBD1. With V trimmed by 7 bases and J by 9 bases, 13 bases remained unmatched. Germline CDR1 reads SQVTM; CDR2 reads ANQGSEA. The CDR3 covers 14 residues. The CDR3 is CSARVRDREAEQFF. The CDR3, as DNA: TGCAGCGCTAGGGTTAGGGACAGGGAGGCTGAGCAGTTCTTC.

The chain employs TRBV9 and TRBJ1-3; no clear D. V was clipped by 0 bases and J by 2 bases, with 6 bases between them. Germline V gene data show CDR1 as SGDLS and CDR2 as YYNGEE. There are 14 residues in the CDR3. The DNA for the CDR3 is TGTGCCAGCAGCGTAGAGGGAACTGGAAACACCATATATTTT. It specifies CASSVEGTGNTIYF.